This T cell receptor (beta chain) derives from a study of T cell clonality in common variable immunodeficiency. Overall study results and limits: Reportedly, TCR beta sequences from common variable immunodeficiency showed fewer deletions and N-nucleotide insertions.

Both groups were predominantly of Caucasian heritage. All CVID subjects were on immunoglobulin replacement for at least one year. Blood came from CVID subjects not ill and not taking immunomodulatory or immunosuppressive medication. Equal genomic DNA amounts from CVID and control samples were sequenced. Libraries were prepared by immunoSEQ multiplex PCR; TCRdb keeps only in-frame clonotypes and omits some of them. Found here are some 25,000 clones, no singletons; the ten largest cover 3.5% to 4.5%. On this clone: Antigen: not known. The read terminates 3 residues before the CDR3 end, so the remaining end is supplied by the germline J gene.

This CDR3 comprises 14 residues. The V and J ends lost 2 bases and 4 bases, in that order; junction bases with no gene match: 2. Germline V gene sequence: CDR1 MNHEY, CDR2 SVGEGT. Sequencing used peripheral blood mononuclear cells. The TCR comes from a human donor with common variable immunodeficiency. The chain recombines TRBV6-2 or TRBV6-3 with TRBJ2-1; 7 nucleotides line up with TRBD2. The CDR3 protein is CASSYRGGYNEQFF. CDR3 bases read: TGTGCCAGCAGTTACCGGGGAGGGTACAATGAG.